This T cell receptor beta chain is from a study of blood T cell repertoires in COVID-19. The overall study: Samples representing acute and convalescent COVID-19 were sourced from the United States, Italy and Spain. T cells, B-cell-depleted T cells, or PBMCs supplied cDNA or gDNA.

As originally analysed: For nucleated cells, counts were estimated from reference gene primer amplification. Only in-frame clones appear in the TCRdb table, and some are missing; sequencing was by immunoSEQ multiplex PCR. V, J and clone size reflect that table, while D and trimming were determined from the DNA. The repertoire consists of just over 30,000 clones, with roughly 90% occurring once and the leading ten covering around 0.57%. The TCR comes from a woman in her thirties or forties with active or convalescent COVID-19. Material: peripheral blood.

The CDR3 coding sequence is TGTGCCAGCAGTTACTCACTCCGGGATAACACTGAAGCTTTCTTT. This codes for CASSYSLRDNTEAFF. V gene TRBV6-6 combines with J gene TRBJ1-1; D gene unclear. The CDR3 extends over 15 amino acids. V shed 0 bases and J shed 2 bases, with 10 bases lying between them. CDR1 is MNHNY and CDR2 is SVGAGI in the germline V gene (reference sequence).